A single sample gave rise to the 8 T cell receptor beta chains below, sequenced in a study of cytomegalovirus exposure and HLA in healthy donors. The PCR ran on 60 Vbeta and 13 Jbeta primers. TCRdb's table, derived via immunoSEQ multiplex PCR, lists solely in-frame clones and lacks some. This sample has around 130,000 clones; more than 70% occur once, and the top ten carry over 0.8%. Sequenced sample: PBMCs. These receptors came from a woman aged 60-75 years in good health and CMV-seronegative.

The rearrangement joins TRBV6-5 to TRBJ1-1; 7 bases map to TRBD1. Looked up from germline, CDR1 is MNHEY and CDR2 is SVGAGI. Trimming removed 1 base from V and 1 base from J; junction bases left unmatched: 3. The CDR3 consists of 15 residues. The CDR3 DNA reads TGTGCCAGCAGTTACTGGGGACAGACGAACACTGAAGCTTTCTTT. This codes for CASSYWGQTNTEAFF.

In this sample, this clone turned up a few times. The V gene is TRBV6-5, the J gene TRBJ1-5; maybe TRBD1 (5 bases). Looked up from germline, CDR1 is MNHEY and CDR2 is SVGAGI. V lost 5 bases to trimming and J lost 4 bases, with 9 bases between them. This CDR3 is 13 amino acids long. The CDR3 loop reads CASSTTVNQPQHF. The CDR3 nucleotides read TGTGCCAGCAGTACGACAGTAAATCAGCCCCAGCATTTT.

This chain links TRBV19 with TRBJ2-4, with 7 bases lining up with TRBD1. V was pared by 3 bases and J by 4 bases, with 6 bases of the junction left unmatched. Germline V gene lookup returns CDR1 LNHDA and CDR2 SQIVND (reference sequence). There are 15 residues in the CDR3. CDR3 in DNA: TGTGCCAGTAGTATGACCGGGACAGCTAAAAACATTCAGTACTTC. It specifies CASSMTGTAKNIQYF.

The V and J genes are TRBV2 and TRBJ1-1; D possibly corresponds to TRBD1 (6 bases). V gave up 5 bases and J gave up 4 bases, with 11 bases separating them. Germline V lookup: CDR1 SNHLY, CDR2 FYNNEI. The length of the CDR3 is 13 residues. The CDR3 loop is CASSPNRATEAFF. CDR3 DNA: TGTGCCAGCAGTCCCAACAGGGCCACTGAAGCTTTCTTT.

V and J are TRBV28 and TRBJ1-3; possible D gene TRBD1, 5 bases. CDR1 and CDR2 from the germline V gene are MDHEN and SYDVKM. Trimming removed 8 bases from V and 0 bases from J, with 17 bases in between. The CDR3 is 16 amino acids. As DNA, the CDR3 is TGTGCCAGCGGTCTCCAGGGATTTTCCTCTGGAAACACCATATATTTT. It specifies CASGLQGFSSGNTIYF.

V usage is TRBV19 and J usage is TRBJ2-7, with D possibly being TRBD2 (6 bases). Looked up from germline, CDR1 is LNHDA and CDR2 is SQIVND (reference sequence). The CDR3 length is 14 residues. V lost 3 bases, J lost 6 bases, and 15 bases lay in between. CDR3 nucleotides: TGTGCCAGTAGTATGGGGACTCCCCTCCTCGAGCAGTACTTC. As protein: CASSMGTPLLEQYF.

The chain employs TRBV9 and TRBJ1-6, with 9 bases identical to TRBD1. The CDR3 is 21 amino acids. CDR1 and CDR2 (germline): SGDLS, YYNGEE. V was pared by 0 bases and J by 5 bases, with 18 bases of the junction left unmatched. CDR3 protein: CASSVATSGTGLAANNSPLHF. The CDR3 DNA is TGTGCCAGCAGCGTAGCTACTTCAGGGACAGGGCTTGCCGCAAATAATTCACCCCTCCACTTT.

The chain links TRBV27 to TRBJ1-6; TRBD1 aligns across 9 bases. This CDR3 contains 16 residues. The V segment lost 5 bases and the J segment 9 bases; nucleotides outside the gene matches: 11. CDR1 and CDR2 (germline): MNHEY, SMNVEV (reference sequence). The CDR3 DNA sequence: TGTGCCAGCAGTATCCTCTCCGGGACAGGGTTTTCACCCCTCCACTTT. Its protein product is CASSILSGTGFSPLHF.